These T cell receptor beta chains were read from a single sample in a study of cytomegalovirus exposure and HLA in healthy donors. Only in-frame clones appear in the TCRdb table, and some are missing; sequencing was by immunoSEQ multiplex PCR. This sample has 150,000 or so clones, with roughly 72% found just once. The sample consisted of PBMCs. The receptors originated from a man between 35 and 55 years old in good health and CMV-seropositive. The CDR3 runs from the conserved cysteine through the conserved F or W. The order of the fields is V gene, J gene, CDR3 protein.

v_gene: TRBV25-1; j_gene: TRBJ2-2; CDR3aa: CASSESRAGYTGELFF
v_gene: TRBV13; j_gene: TRBJ2-5; CDR3aa: CASSNRQGIVRETQYF
v_gene: TRBV29-1; j_gene: TRBJ1-1; CDR3aa: CSVETGNTEAFF
v_gene: TRBV9; j_gene: TRBJ1-6; CDR3aa: CASSVEGKASPLHF
v_gene: TRBV7-2; j_gene: TRBJ2-7; CDR3aa: CASSRGLGSSYEQYF
v_gene: TRBV7-2; j_gene: TRBJ2-3; CDR3aa: CASSLGQWEDTQYF
v_gene: TRBV7-2; j_gene: TRBJ1-5; CDR3aa: CASSLGLGQPQHF
v_gene: TRBV19; j_gene: TRBJ1-1; CDR3aa: CASRQQGTEAFF
v_gene: TRBV6-9; j_gene: TRBJ1-1; CDR3aa: CASSPGKEAFF
v_gene: TRBV10-3; j_gene: TRBJ1-3; CDR3aa: CATMPGQGNTIYF
v_gene: TRBV5-4; j_gene: TRBJ2-7; CDR3aa: CASSLDRDSHEQYF
v_gene: TRBV13; j_gene: TRBJ1-2; CDR3aa: CASSLGTGSYGYTF
v_gene: TRBV9; j_gene: TRBJ2-7; CDR3aa: CASSVDRGQGYEQYF
v_gene: TRBV14; j_gene: TRBJ2-3; CDR3aa: CASSQERRGPGTDTQYF
v_gene: TRBV7-2; j_gene: TRBJ2-7; CDR3aa: CASSLVVAGGLQLYEQYF
v_gene: TRBV19; j_gene: TRBJ1-2; CDR3aa: CASSPGTDGYTF
v_gene: TRBV19; j_gene: TRBJ1-6; CDR3aa: CASILREDSPLHF
v_gene: TRBV5-8; j_gene: TRBJ1-1; CDR3aa: CASSLGQWTEAFF
v_gene: TRBV30; j_gene: TRBJ2-1; CDR3aa: CAWSSGQGWRGGSYNEQFF
v_gene: TRBV2; j_gene: TRBJ1-1; CDR3aa: CASSGRGQSIEAFF
v_gene: TRBV7-9; j_gene: TRBJ1-4; CDR3aa: CASSLALGGATNEKLFF
v_gene: TRBV13; j_gene: TRBJ1-2; CDR3aa: CASSLRDIYGYTF
v_gene: TRBV12-5; j_gene: TRBJ1-5; CDR3aa: CASGLGPTGTGIRQPQHF
v_gene: TRBV11-2; j_gene: TRBJ2-7; CDR3aa: CASSSRDRDHEQYF
v_gene: TRBV27; j_gene: TRBJ2-1; CDR3aa: CASSLGGATNEQFF
v_gene: TRBV27; j_gene: TRBJ2-7; CDR3aa: CASSPSETLFSYEQYF
v_gene: TRBV9; j_gene: TRBJ2-1; CDR3aa: CASSASRGLNEQFF
v_gene: TRBV25-1; j_gene: TRBJ2-7; CDR3aa: CASRRTGGLDEQYF
v_gene: TRBV7-2; j_gene: TRBJ2-1; CDR3aa: CASSFSRLAGGREQFF
v_gene: TRBV9; j_gene: TRBJ2-2; CDR3aa: CASSVTDRRNTGELFF
v_gene: TRBV6-5; j_gene: TRBJ2-7; CDR3aa: CASSSRTGGDEQYF
v_gene: TRBV5-5; j_gene: TRBJ1-1; CDR3aa: CASSLEGAGTEAFF
v_gene: TRBV5-4; j_gene: TRBJ2-7; CDR3aa: CASSFPETTGEQYF
v_gene: TRBV27; j_gene: TRBJ2-7; CDR3aa: CASSPRASSLSYEQYF
v_gene: TRBV7-9; j_gene: TRBJ2-7; CDR3aa: CASSVTSSYEQYF
v_gene: TRBV4-1; j_gene: TRBJ1-2; CDR3aa: CASSQRTVNYGYTF
v_gene: TRBV5-4; j_gene: TRBJ1-2; CDR3aa: CASSPRPGVEGRGYTF
v_gene: TRBV15; j_gene: -; CDR3aa: CATSRDQLAGGYEQYF
v_gene: TRBV6-1; j_gene: TRBJ2-1; CDR3aa: CASSAYTGTGLYEQFF
v_gene: TRBV6-5; j_gene: TRBJ2-4; CDR3aa: CASSYSPTGDIQYF